The 20 T cell receptor beta chains presented below share a single source sample, sequenced in a study of naive and memory T cell subsets. Findings and limits, study-wide: A few larger clonotypes appeared in naive repertoires, especially CD8, possibly memory cells re-expressing CD45RA.

Their recognized antigens are unknown. An equimolar mix of two oligonucleotides served as the beta constant-region primer for TRBC1 and TRBC2. Nested alpha and beta constant-region primers with the SP2 primer drove four PCR rounds on ligated cDNA. TCRdb processed the UMI-ligation and nested PCR reads anew with MiXCR; each CDR3 protein has one entry. This table has tens of thousands of distinct CDR3 sequences, about 11% appearing once. Sequencing input: naive CD4+ T cells from blood. These TCRs come from a human donor in good health.

This clonotype was detected a few times. The rearrangement joins TRBV9 to TRBJ2-5; TRBD2 might be the D (5 bases). The germline V and J ends were trimmed by 0 bases and 0 bases, with 9 bases remaining between them. The V gene's germline CDR1 is SGDLS and CDR2 YYNGEE. The CDR3 runs 15 residues. CDR3 sequence: CASSVASSYQETQYF. The CDR3 DNA is TGTGCCAGCAGCGTAGCTTCTAGCTACCAAGAGACCCAGTACTTC. The full variable domain, with the rest looked up from reference TRBV9 and TRBJ2-5, is DSGVTQTPKHLITATGQRVTLRCSPRSGDLSVYWYQQSLDQGLQFLIQYYNGEERAKGNILERFSAQQFPDLHSELNLSSLELGDSALYFCASSVASSYQETQYFGPGTRLLVL.

Remarks on this clonotype: A much bigger clone sits one base away, suggesting this may be a read error. The CDR3 loop is CGVDASGETQYF. CDR3 nucleotide sequence: TGCGGCGTTGACGCTTCGGGGGAGACCCAGTACTTC. The chain combines TRBV29-1 with TRBJ2-5, with D maybe TRBD2 (5 bases). This CDR3 spans 12 amino acids. Germline CDR1 is SQVTM and CDR2 is ANQGSEA.

Many counts were recorded for this clonotype. The chain recombines TRBV29-1 with TRBJ1-2, with D unclear. The CDR3 contains 13 residues. The V gene's germline CDR1 is SQVTM and CDR2 ANQGSEA. Trimming cost V 4 bases and J 0 bases, with 9 bases left between them. The CDR3 region has the DNA TGCAGCGTTGGGACGGAAGCTAACTATGGCTACACCTTC. Translation: CSVGTEANYGYTF.

The chain joins TRBV6-1 to TRBJ2-6; D is possibly TRBD2 (5 bases). This CDR3 is 16 amino acids long. The germline gives CDR1 MNHNS, CDR2 SASEGT. V shed 4 bases and J shed 4 bases, with 14 bases lying between them. This chain's CDR3 is CASSVGKSGGANVLTF. For the CDR3, the DNA is TGTGCCAGCAGTGTTGGGAAATCGGGAGGGGCCAACGTCCTGACTTTC.

This chain connects TRBV29-1 to TRBJ2-2; 10 positions agree with TRBD1. There are 16 residues in the CDR3. Germline V gene sequence: CDR1 SQVTM, CDR2 ANQGSEA. V shed 4 bases and J 5 bases; nucleotides not matched to a gene: 10. The CDR3 here is CSVAFLGQGSTGELFF. The CDR3 nucleotides are TGCAGCGTTGCGTTTCTGGGACAGGGGTCAACCGGGGAGCTGTTTTTT.

In this sample, this clonotype turned up many times. The chain is built from TRBV27 and TRBJ1-4, with D unresolved. The CDR3 consists of 15 residues. CDR1 MNHEY and CDR2 SMNVEV come from the germline V gene (reference sequence). With 6 bases removed from V and 6 bases from J, the gap between germline ends came to 17 bases. The CDR3 loop is CASRTDMRNDEKLFF. The CDR3 DNA reads TGTGCCAGCAGGACCGACATGAGGAACGATGAAAAACTGTTTTTT.

V is TRBV24-1 and J is TRBJ2-1; TRBD2 is a possible D gene (5 bases). Germline CDR1 KGHDR, CDR2 SFDVKD. V was trimmed by 9 bases and J by 2 bases, leaving 16 bases between them. The CDR3 totals 15 residues. CDR3 nucleotides: TGTGCCACCCAATCCCCTAGCCCGACCTACAATGAGCAGTTCTTC. This gives the protein CATQSPSPTYNEQFF.

The chain has TRBV5-4 and TRBJ2-2; TRBD1 is a possible D gene (5 bases). V was clipped by 9 bases and J by 0 bases, with 12 bases between them. Germline-derived CDR1 and CDR2 are SGHNT and YYREEE (reference sequence). This CDR3 region has 14 residues. The CDR3, as DNA: TGTGCCATCCCAAGGGGTTCGAACACCGGGGAGCTGTTTTTT. Residues: CAIPRGSNTGELFF.

Only a few counts were recorded for this clonotype. This chain joins TRBV4-2 and TRBJ2-4, with TRBD1 identical over 9 bases. The CDR3 has 15 amino acids. Germline CDR1 LGHNA, CDR2 YNFKEQ. The J segment lost 8 bases and the V segment lost 6 bases, leaving 11 bases of the junction unmatched. In DNA form, the CDR3 reads TGTGCCAGCAGGTTAAACAGGGGGCTACAAGACATTCAGTACTTC. Translation: CASRLNRGLQDIQYF.

This clonotype was seen a few times. The V gene is TRBV19, the J gene TRBJ2-5; a possible D gene is TRBD1 (6 bases). The CDR3 is 13 residues long. V was cut by 4 bases and J by 5 bases, with 11 bases left in between. Per the germline V gene, CDR1 is LNHDA and CDR2 is SQIVND (reference sequence). CDR3 region: CASSTGTRETQYF. CDR3 DNA sequence: TGTGCCAGTAGTACCGGGACACGGGAGACCCAGTACTTC.

This clonotype was observed a handful of times. The V gene is TRBV30, the J gene TRBJ1-5; a weak D match, TRBD1 (5 bases). V was shortened by 0 bases and J by 4 bases, with 7 bases between the two germline ends. Germline V CDR1 and CDR2: GTSNPN, SVGIG (reference sequence). The CDR3 has 13 amino acids. CDR3 loop: CAWSVQVNQPQHF. The CDR3 DNA reads TGTGCCTGGAGTGTACAGGTAAATCAGCCCCAGCATTTT.

V usage is TRBV7-2 and J usage is TRBJ1-1; unclear D gene. Germline V gene data show CDR1 as SGHTA and CDR2 as FQGNSA. The CDR3 has 13 residues. Trimming removed 5 bases from V and 6 bases from J, with 13 bases in between. The CDR3 DNA reads TGTGCCAGCAGCACCAGGAGTATCCCTGAAGCTTTCTTT. It translates to CASSTRSIPEAFF. Filled out from reference TRBV7-2 and TRBJ1-1, the complete variable domain reads GAGVSQSPSNKVTEKGKDVELRCDPISGHTALYWYRQSLGQGLEFLIYFQGNSAPDKSGLPSDRFSAERTGGSVSTLTIQRTQQEDSAVYLCASSTRSIPEAFFGQGTRLTVV.

This clonotype has a handful of counts. The chain recombines TRBV20-1 with TRBJ1-4; 9 bases are shared with TRBD1. Germline CDR1 DFQATT, CDR2 SNEGSKA (reference sequence). V trimming: 3 bases; J trimming: 8 bases; junction bases outside the gene matches: 7. This CDR3 has 14 residues. The DNA of the CDR3 is TGCAGTGCTAGCGGACAGGGGAAAGGAGAAAAACTGTTTTTT. It yields the protein CSASGQGKGEKLFF.

The CDR3 nucleotides are TGTGCCATCAGAGGGGACAGGACGAACACCGGGGAGCTGTTTTTT. Translated: CAIRGDRTNTGELFF. The chain links TRBV10-3 to TRBJ2-2; 8 bases align to TRBD1. V shed 6 bases and J 0 bases; nucleotides not matched to a gene: 3. The CDR3 covers 15 residues. Germline V gene lookup returns CDR1 ENHRY and CDR2 SYGVKD.

This clonotype was counted at least ten times. The germline gene is not matched at one end of the junction; a read error may be the cause. This chain connects TRBV2 to TRBJ1-3, with a tentative D call TRBD1 (5 bases). The CDR3 sequence is 17 residues long. In germline, CDR1 is SNHLY, CDR2 FYNNEI. In DNA form, the CDR3 reads TGTGCCAGCAGCGAAGACCCTGGACATCGAGGGGGAAACACCATATATTTT. Amino acids: CASSEDPGHRGGNTIYF.

This clonotype was detected a few times. The V call is TRBV4-3, the J call TRBJ2-5; D remains ambiguous. V lost 1 base, J lost 5 bases, and 17 bases lay in between. This CDR3 is built from 16 residues. Looked up from germline, CDR1 is LGHNA and CDR2 is YSLEER. The CDR3 spells CASSQVGKSPGETQYF. In nucleotides, the CDR3 is TGCGCCAGCAGCCAAGTAGGGAAGAGTCCGGGCGAGACCCAGTACTTC.

The chain is built from TRBV3-1 and TRBJ1-6; D unclear. The CDR3 consists of 17 residues. The V gene lost 4 bases and the J gene lost 0 bases, with 13 bases spanning the gap. Germline V gene sequence: CDR1 LGHDT, CDR2 YNNKEL (reference sequence). CDR3 region: CASSPPESSSYNSPLHF. CDR3 nucleotides: TGTGCCAGCAGCCCCCCCGAGAGCAGCTCCTATAATTCACCCCTCCACTTT.

This sequence joins TRBV7-9 and TRBJ2-3; D ambiguous. Germline V gene lookup returns CDR1 SEHNR and CDR2 FQNEAQ (reference sequence). There are 14 residues in the CDR3. Deletions cut 6 bases from V and 2 bases from J, with 12 bases between. DNA of the CDR3: TGTGCCAGCAGGGCGGAAGGCTCCACAGATACGCAGTATTTT. It specifies CASRAEGSTDTQYF.

The J gene is TRBJ2-5, the V gene TRBV12-3 or TRBV12-4, with D hard to call. Trimming removed 1 base at V and 0 bases at J, with 6 bases between. The CDR3 has 14 amino acids. The CDR3 DNA reads TGTGCCAGCAGTTTAGGTTCTCACCAAGAGACCCAGTACTTC. Its protein is CASSLGSHQETQYF.

This clonotype was seen a handful of times. The chain uses TRBV7-2 and TRBJ1-3, with D perhaps matching TRBD1 (5 bases). The CDR3 is 16 residues long. The germline V gene encodes CDR1 SGHTA and CDR2 FQGNSA. V gave up 2 bases and J gave up 1 base, with 12 bases separating them. CDR3 DNA sequence: TGTGCCAGCAGCTTACGGGACCATTCTTCTGGAAACACCATATATTTT. This encodes CASSLRDHSSGNTIYF.